A selection of T cell receptor beta chains follows, all from one sample in a study of cytomegalovirus exposure and HLA in healthy donors. TCRdb's copy holds only in-frame clones and misses some; the assay was immunoSEQ multiplex PCR. This sample contains fewer than 130,000 clones. The sequenced material came from PBMCs. All receptors derive from a man in his forties or fifties in good health and CMV-seronegative. The conserved cysteine and the conserved F or W are not part of the CDR3 here.

J gene,V gene,CDR3 protein
TRBJ2-1,TRBV5-6,ASSLTGANIYNEQF
TRBJ1-2,TRBV5-4,ASSPEGANGYT
TRBJ1-2,TRBV25-1,ASSARGTNSYGYT
TRBJ2-5,TRBV29-1,SGLRGEETQY
TRBJ2-1,TRBV4-3,ASSQDQSGSYNEQF
TRBJ1-3,TRBV5-1,ASRDTQHTIY
TRBJ1-1,TRBV4-3,ASSQDRTVGAIAF
TRBJ1-2,TRBV25-1,ASSELANLPPSNYGYT
TRBJ2-7,TRBV30,AWSLGLGQGLAAAQY
TRBJ2-3,TRBV5-4,ASSLAPGLAPQSQY
TRBJ2-4,TRBV4-3,ASSQMTSGSIQY
TRBJ1-5,TRBV19,ASSIVGGTQPQH
TRBJ2-1,TRBV11-3,ASSLGHMLTYNEQF
TRBJ1-6,TRBV4-3,ASSLRPGTANSPLH
TRBJ1-1,TRBV4-1,ASSRTDSRTEAF
TRBJ2-2,TRBV2,ASRGRTGTGELF
TRBJ2-2,TRBV11-2,ASSVTTGNTGELF
TRBJ1-4,TRBV6-5,ASSYSYGATNEKLF
TRBJ1-3,TRBV5-1,ASSMGDNSGNTIY
TRBJ1-3,TRBV5-1,ASSSGGSPGNTIY
TRBJ2-1,TRBV10-2,ATNRDYYNEQF
TRBJ1-3,TRBV10-3,AIRDGTGGSSGNTIY
TRBJ2-7,TRBV11-3,ASSPRLAGGPKDEQY
TRBJ2-1,TRBV5-1,ASSLSRDYNEQF
TRBJ1-1,TRBV27,ASSPRGRRDTEAF
TRBJ2-3,TRBV4-1,ASSQATYERGTQY
TRBJ1-6,TRBV19,ASSVDGESSPLH
TRBJ1-2,TRBV28,ASSSGTLGGYT
TRBJ2-2,TRBV19,ASSTTGEGGELF
TRBJ1-1,TRBV5-4,ASTLQGAGTEAF
TRBJ2-1,TRBV7-8,ASSTRGNEQF